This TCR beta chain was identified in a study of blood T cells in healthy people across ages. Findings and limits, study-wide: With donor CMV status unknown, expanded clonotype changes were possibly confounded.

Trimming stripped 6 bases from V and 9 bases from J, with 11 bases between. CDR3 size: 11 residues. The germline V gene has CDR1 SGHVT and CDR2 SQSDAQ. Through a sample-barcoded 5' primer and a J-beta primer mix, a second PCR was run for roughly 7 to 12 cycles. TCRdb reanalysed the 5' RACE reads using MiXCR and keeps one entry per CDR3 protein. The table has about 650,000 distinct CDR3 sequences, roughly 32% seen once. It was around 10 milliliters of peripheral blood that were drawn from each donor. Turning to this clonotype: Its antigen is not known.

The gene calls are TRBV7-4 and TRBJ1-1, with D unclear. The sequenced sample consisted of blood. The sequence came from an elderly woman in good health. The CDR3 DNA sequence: TGTGCCAGCAGACCTCACCTTAAAGCTTTCTTT. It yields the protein CASRPHLKAFF.